A single T cell receptor (beta chain) is shown here with its context. The data stem from a study of blood T cell repertoires in COVID-19. About the study: COVID-19 samples collected from the United States, Italy and Spain covered acute and convalescent phases. In each case, the material was cDNA or gDNA derived from T cells, B-cell-depleted T cells, or PBMCs.

The CDR3 runs to 16 residues. The V end was cut by 4 bases, the J end by 7 bases, with 22 bases between. Germline V gene lookup returns CDR1 MDHEN and CDR2 SYDVKM. Produced via immunoSEQ multiplex PCR; TCRdb's table is partial and in-frame only. Of 250,000 to 400,000 clones listed, 70% to 90% are singletons. Individuals drawn from under 30 US areas were about 18 to 95 years old. Two consecutive negative NP/OP PCR tests, clearance, or resolved symptoms defined Cohort 3 recovery. The V call is TRBV28, the J call TRBJ1-1; D might be TRBD1 (5 bases). The TCR was taken from a woman younger than 45 who had recovered from COVID-19. Sequenced: PBMCs or T cells enriched from blood (not recorded which). CDR3 in amino acids: CASSSGRGGTTIEAFF. The CDR3 nucleotides are TGTGCCAGCAGTTCAGGACGCGGGGGTACCACGATTGAAGCTTTCTTT.